This TCR beta chain emerged from a study of shared clonotypes between healthy human individuals (dated by TCRdb to the early 2020s). Concerning the study at large: A couple of women and three men aged 18 to 49 years were included in the cohort. Libraries were prepared and TCR repertoires were sequenced by different laboratories using diverse techniques, in order to increase sequencing depth and limit assay-specific biases. For each donor, CD4 naive and CD4 memory were each run on three plates, CD8 naive on two plates, and CD8 memory on one plate. Between about 0.85 and 8.9 billion PBMCs per donor were obtained by leukapheresis. To estimate repertoire size and how much clonotypes are shared between individuals, the study performed deep sequencing of blood TCR repertoires from 4 to 6 healthy adults.

Broad study findings and their caveats: When several donors were compared, the shared fraction of clonotypes was about 5% for naive CD4, approximately 3.3% for naive CD8, 2% to 2.5% for memory CD4, and 0.4% for memory CD8. Because the study included a small number of donors, the genetic and exposure-history diversity represented was limited. Sampling was restricted to blood, and TCR repertoires in tissue are likely to differ from TCR repertoires in blood. Compared with non-shared clonotypes, the clonotypes found in all four sorted-subset donors had higher generation probabilities. Naive subsets generally had larger estimated clonotype richness than memory subsets did. Based on pairwise subsampling, the degree of clonotype sharing among donors was expected to be affected by sequencing depth. Even with the large sequencing depth, rarefaction of the sorted-subset datasets indicated that sequencing was incomplete.

Using the deep immunoSEQ assay, TCR CDR3 regions were amplified from genomic DNA by multiplex PCR. Extracted genomic DNA from each cell subset was spread evenly across all wells of several immunoSEQ 96-well plates, with each plate serving as a replicate. For sorted subsets, each replicate PCR was loaded with about 200 ng genomic DNA, equivalent to 30,000 or so T cell genomes. Purified libraries were quantified with a Qubit 3.0 fluorometer, sized on a Bioanalyzer 2100, and re-quantified with the KAPA Library Quantification kit. A separate single-read 150-cycle Illumina NextSeq 550 flow cell was used to sequence each immunoSEQ 96-well plate. The authors' analysis ran thus. Because the immunoSEQ output included only junctional sequences and no quality scores, the filtering could not be the same as the filtering used for full-length reads. To assign V/J genes and CDR3, sequences were annotated against IMGT germline references using PyIR, a Python wrapper for IgBLAST v1.9. Reads with weak V/J assignments (E-value above 1e-6), missing CDR3, stop codons, out-of-frame junctions, or ambiguous translated residues were removed. V3J clonotypes were defined by identical inferred V gene, J gene, and CDR3 amino acid sequence. To compute the percentage overlap between repertoires, the number of shared unique clonotypes was divided by the size of the smaller repertoire. Three approaches were used to assess repertoire richness: RTK rarefaction, the Chao1 estimator, and Recon v2.1 estimates of unobserved clonotypes. For all TCRbeta clonotypes obtained by the gDNA method from a few donors, generation probabilities were computed with OLGA. The table was pulled from immuneACCESS by TCRdb, which kept in-frame rearrangements only. Such tables lose some clones; where checked, under half of the loss comes from unresolved V genes, and the rest has no known cause. That table supplies the V and J calls and clone size; D and trimming were determined from the DNA. The sample contains around 88,000 clones, over 60% of them found a single time. Of the sample, about half is held by the ten largest clones.

Donors were healthy HIV-negative adults with no recently reported acute infections or vaccinations. All donors were Caucasian adults living in Nashville, Tennessee, USA. CD8 memory samples consisted of magnetically selected CD45RO+ cells combined with CCR7-negative CD45RA+ effector memory (TemRA) cells. After blood collection by leukapheresis, PBMCs were isolated using Ficoll-Histopaque density gradient centrifugation and then cryopreserved in the vapor phase of liquid nitrogen. Analytical flow cytometry was used to check the purity and quantity of every magnetically sorted T cell population. Each sorted fraction had its genomic DNA isolated and then quantified by UV absorbance on a Nanodrop 2000c. This clone has a single count. The antigen it binds to is not known. No clone much larger than this one lies a single base away; base qualities are absent. The CDR3 spans 15 residues, from the cysteine through the phenylalanine. Left in the record is the CDR3 DNA by itself, 45 bases read in frame from the first base. Per the germline V gene (reference sequence), PRHDT is the CDR1 and FYEKMQ is the CDR2. Trimming accounts for 5 bases at V and 4 bases at J, while the number of junction bases matched to no gene is 9.

The clonotype originates from a young man in good health. The specimen sequenced was memory CD8+ T cells sorted from blood. The meaning of the sample's cell subset or site label: CD45RO+ cells pooled with CCR7-negative TemRA cells. The chain is assembled from TRBV13 and TRBJ2-5; 8 central nucleotides agree with TRBD2. Here is the DNA: TGTGCCAGCAGCGACCACCAAAGCGGGAGAGAGACCCAGTACTTC. The encoded protein is CASSDHQSGRETQYF.